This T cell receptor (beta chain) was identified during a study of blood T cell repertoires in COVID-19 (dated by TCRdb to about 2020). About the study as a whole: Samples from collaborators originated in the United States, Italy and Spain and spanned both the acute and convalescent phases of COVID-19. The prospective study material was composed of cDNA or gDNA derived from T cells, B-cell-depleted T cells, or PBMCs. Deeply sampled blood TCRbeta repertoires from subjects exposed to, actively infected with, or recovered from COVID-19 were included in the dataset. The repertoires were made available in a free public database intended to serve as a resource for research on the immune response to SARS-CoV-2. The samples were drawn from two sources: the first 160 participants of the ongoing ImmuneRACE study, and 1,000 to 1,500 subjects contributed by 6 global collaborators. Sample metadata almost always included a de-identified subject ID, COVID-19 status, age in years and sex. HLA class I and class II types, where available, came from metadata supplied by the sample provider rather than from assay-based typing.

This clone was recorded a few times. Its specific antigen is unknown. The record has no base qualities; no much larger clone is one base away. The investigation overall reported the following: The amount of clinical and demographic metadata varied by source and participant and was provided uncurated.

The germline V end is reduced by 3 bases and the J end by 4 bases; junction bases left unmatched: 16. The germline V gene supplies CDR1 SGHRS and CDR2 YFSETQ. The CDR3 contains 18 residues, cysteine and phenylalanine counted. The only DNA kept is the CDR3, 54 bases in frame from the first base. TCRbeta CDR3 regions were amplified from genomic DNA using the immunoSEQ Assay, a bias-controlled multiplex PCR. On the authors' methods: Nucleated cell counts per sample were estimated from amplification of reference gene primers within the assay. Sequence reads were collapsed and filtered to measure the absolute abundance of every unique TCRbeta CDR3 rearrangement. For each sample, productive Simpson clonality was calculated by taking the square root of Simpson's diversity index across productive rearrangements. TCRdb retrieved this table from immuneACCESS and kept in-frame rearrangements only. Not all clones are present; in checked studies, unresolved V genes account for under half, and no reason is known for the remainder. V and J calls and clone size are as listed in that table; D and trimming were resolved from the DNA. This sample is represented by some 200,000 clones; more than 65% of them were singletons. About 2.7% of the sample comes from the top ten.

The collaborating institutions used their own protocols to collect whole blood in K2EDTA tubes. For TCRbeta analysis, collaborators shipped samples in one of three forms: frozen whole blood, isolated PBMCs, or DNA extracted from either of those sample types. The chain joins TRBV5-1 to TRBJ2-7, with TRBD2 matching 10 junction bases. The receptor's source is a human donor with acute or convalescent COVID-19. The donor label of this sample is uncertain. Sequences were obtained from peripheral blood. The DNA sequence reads TGCGCCAGCAGCTCGTGGACTAGCGGAGGGAACTCTTATTACGAGCAGTACTTC. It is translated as CASSSWTSGGNSYYEQYF.